Only one count was recorded for the clone carrying this T cell receptor (beta chain). These data belong to a study of blood T cell repertoires in COVID-19. As for the study in general: The analysed material was cDNA or gDNA that came from T cells, B-cell-depleted T cells, or PBMCs.

V shed 4 bases and J shed 5 bases, with 12 bases lying between them. CDR1 and CDR2 (germline): SGDLS, YYNGEE. The CDR3 totals 13 residues. Generated by immunoSEQ multiplex PCR, the TCRdb table keeps only in-frame clones and is missing some. The sample has about 43,000 clones, roughly 90% seen once; the top ten hold about 9.2%. The chain recombines TRBV9 with TRBJ1-2, with D uncertain. Sequences were obtained from peripheral blood. This sequence originates from a woman aged 80 or over with active COVID-19. CDR3: CASSPSSGYGYTF. DNA for the CDR3: TGTGCCAGCAGCCCCTCAAGCGGGTATGGCTACACCTTC.